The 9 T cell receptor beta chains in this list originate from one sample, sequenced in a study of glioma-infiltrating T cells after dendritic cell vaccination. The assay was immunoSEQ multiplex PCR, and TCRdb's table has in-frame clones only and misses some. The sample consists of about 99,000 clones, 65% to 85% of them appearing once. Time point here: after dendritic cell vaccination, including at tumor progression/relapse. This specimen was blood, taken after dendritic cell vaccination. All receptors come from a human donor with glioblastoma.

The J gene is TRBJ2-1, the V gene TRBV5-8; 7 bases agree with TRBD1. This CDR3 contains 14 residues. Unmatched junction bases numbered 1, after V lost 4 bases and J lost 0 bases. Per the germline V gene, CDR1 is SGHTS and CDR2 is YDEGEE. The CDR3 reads CASSRDSSYNEQFF. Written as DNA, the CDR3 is TGTGCCAGCAGCCGGGACAGCTCCTACAATGAGCAGTTCTTC. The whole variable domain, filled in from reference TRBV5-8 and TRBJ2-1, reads EAGVTQSPTHLIKTRGQQATLRCSPISGHTSVYWYQQALGLGLQFLLWYDEGEERNRGNFPPRFSGRQFPNYSSELNVNALELEDSALYLCASSRDSSYNEQFFGPGTRLTVL.

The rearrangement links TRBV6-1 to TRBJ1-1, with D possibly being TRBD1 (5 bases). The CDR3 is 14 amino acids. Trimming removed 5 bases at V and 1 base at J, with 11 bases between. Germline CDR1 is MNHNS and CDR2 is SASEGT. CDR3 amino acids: CASSMRQQNTEAFF. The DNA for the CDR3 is TGTGCCAGCAGTATGAGACAGCAGAACACTGAAGCTTTCTTT.

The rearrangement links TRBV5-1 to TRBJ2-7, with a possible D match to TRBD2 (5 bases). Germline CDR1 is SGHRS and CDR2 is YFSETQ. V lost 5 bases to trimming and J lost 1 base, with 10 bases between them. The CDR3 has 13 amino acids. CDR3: CASRVSGSYEQYF. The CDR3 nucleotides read TGCGCCAGCAGAGTATCGGGATCCTACGAGCAGTACTTC.

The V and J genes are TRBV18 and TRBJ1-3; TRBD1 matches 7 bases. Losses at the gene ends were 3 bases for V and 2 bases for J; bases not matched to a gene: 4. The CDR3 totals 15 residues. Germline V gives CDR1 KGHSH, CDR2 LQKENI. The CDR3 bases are TGTGCCAGCTCACCGGACAGGAGCACTGGAAACACCATATATTTT. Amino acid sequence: CASSPDRSTGNTIYF.

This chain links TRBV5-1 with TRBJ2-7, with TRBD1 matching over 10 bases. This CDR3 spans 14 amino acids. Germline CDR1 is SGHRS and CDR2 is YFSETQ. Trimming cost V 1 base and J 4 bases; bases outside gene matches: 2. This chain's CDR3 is CASSLWTGGYEQYF. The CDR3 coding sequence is TGCGCCAGCAGCTTGTGGACAGGGGGTTACGAGCAGTACTTC.

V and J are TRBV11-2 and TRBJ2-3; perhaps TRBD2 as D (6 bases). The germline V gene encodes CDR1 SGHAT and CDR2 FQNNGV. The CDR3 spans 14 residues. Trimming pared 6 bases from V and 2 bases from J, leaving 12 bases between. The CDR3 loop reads CASRSGQYTDTQYF. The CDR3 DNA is TGTGCCAGCAGGAGCGGGCAATACACAGATACGCAGTATTTT.

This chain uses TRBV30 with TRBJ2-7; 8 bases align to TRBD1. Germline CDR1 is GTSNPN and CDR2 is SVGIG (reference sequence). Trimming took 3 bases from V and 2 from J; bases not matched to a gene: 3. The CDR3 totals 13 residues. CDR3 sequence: CAWRTGATYEQYF. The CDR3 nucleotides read TGTGCCTGGAGGACAGGGGCTACCTACGAGCAGTACTTC.

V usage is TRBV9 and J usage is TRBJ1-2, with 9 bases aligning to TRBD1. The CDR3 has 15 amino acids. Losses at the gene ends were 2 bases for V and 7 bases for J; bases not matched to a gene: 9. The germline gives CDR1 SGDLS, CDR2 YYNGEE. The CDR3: CASSVFDRGIGGYTF. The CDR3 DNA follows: TGTGCCAGCAGCGTTTTCGACAGGGGGATCGGTGGCTACACCTTC. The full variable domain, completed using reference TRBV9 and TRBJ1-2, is DSGVTQTPKHLITATGQRVTLRCSPRSGDLSVYWYQQSLDQGLQFLIQYYNGEERAKGNILERFSAQQFPDLHSELNLSSLELGDSALYFCASSVFDRGIGGYTFGSGTRLTVV.

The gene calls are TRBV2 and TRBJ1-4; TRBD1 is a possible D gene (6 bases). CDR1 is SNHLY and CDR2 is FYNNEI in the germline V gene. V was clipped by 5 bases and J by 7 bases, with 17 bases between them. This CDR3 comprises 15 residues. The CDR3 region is CASSLNRVWSEKLFF. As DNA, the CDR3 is TGTGCCAGCAGTCTCAACAGGGTATGGTCTGAAAAACTGTTTTTT.